The rows below give T cell receptor beta chains drawn from one sample of a study of cytotoxic CD8 clonotypes in ibrutinib-treated CLL. Sequencing used immunoSEQ multiplex PCR; TCRdb keeps in-frame clones, though not all of them. There are 130,000 or so clones in the sample; around 77% occur only once, and 25% to 30% lies in the top ten. Here the sequenced sample was PBMCs, taken after 12 months of ibrutinib treatment. These receptors came from a human donor with chronic lymphocytic leukemia. Both conserved end residues are part of each CDR3. A D gene is named only where the DNA matches it firmly. Part of the rows lack a size; the others show once, few, many or a class for expanded clones.

- TRBJ2-7 14 - TRBV15 CATSMDSLSYEQYF TGTGCCACCAGCATGGACTCACTCTCTTACGAGCAGTACTTC
- TRBJ1-4 15 - TRBV9 CASSILAHPGEKLFF TGTGCCAGCAGCATCCTTGCCCATCCAGGGGAAAAACTGTTTTTT
- TRBJ1-1 14 TRBD1 TRBV6-6 CASSYSAGGTEAFF TGTGCCAGCAGTTACTCTGCAGGGGGCACTGAAGCTTTCTTT
- TRBJ2-2 15 - TRBV21-1 CASSKGRSYTGELFF TGTGCCAGCAGCAAGGGGCGGTCGTACACCGGGGAGCTGTTTTTT
- TRBJ2-5 15 - TRBV9 CASSPSGSGQETQYF TGTGCCAGCAGCCCCAGTGGGAGTGGCCAAGAGACCCAGTACTTC
- TRBJ2-3 11 TRBD2 TRBV20-1 CSASGSFTQYF TGCAGTGCCAGCGGGAGCTTCACGCAGTATTTT
once TRBJ1-1 14 - TRBV6-6 CASSYSSVNTEAFF TGTGCCAGCAGTTACTCGTCCGTTAACACTGAAGCTTTCTTT
- TRBJ2-7 17 TRBD2 TRBV13 CASSSPGLLAGEGEQYF TGTGCCAGCAGCTCGCCGGGACTACTAGCGGGAGAGGGCGAGCAGTACTTC
- TRBJ2-7 15 - TRBV28 CASSSGGSTNYEQYF TGTGCCAGCAGTTCGGGTGGGAGTACGAACTACGAGCAGTACTTC
many TRBJ2-2 15 - TRBV18 CASSPKTWLTGELFF TGTGCCAGCTCACCAAAAACTTGGCTTACCGGGGAGCTGTTTTTT
- TRBJ1-5 12 - TRBV28 CASNWGDQPQHF TGTGCCAGCAACTGGGGGGACCAGCCCCAGCATTTT
- TRBJ1-5 15 - TRBV7-2 CASSSRTNENQPQHF TGTGCCAGCAGCTCCCGGACCAATGAAAATCAGCCCCAGCATTTT
few TRBJ2-7 13 - TRBV11-2 CASSQTRGYEQYF TGTGCCAGCAGCCAGACTAGAGGCTACGAGCAGTACTTC
few TRBJ1-5 12 - TRBV7-2 CASSFSNQPQHF TGTGCCAGCAGCTTTAGCAATCAGCCCCAGCATTTT
- TRBJ1-5 12 TRBD1 TRBV27 CASCHRGQPQHF TGTGCCAGCTGTCACAGGGGACAGCCCCAGCATTTT
- TRBJ1-2 14 - TRBV30 CAWSVGGSNYGYTF TGTGCCTGGAGTGTTGGAGGGAGCAACTATGGCTACACCTTC
- TRBJ1-1 12 - TRBV4-3 CASSQVRGAAFF TGCGCCAGCAGCCAAGTTCGCGGTGCGGCTTTCTTT
few TRBJ1-2 14 TRBD1 TRBV30 CAWSRTGVGYGYTF TGTGCCTGGAGCCGGACAGGGGTTGGCTATGGCTACACCTTC
- TRBJ2-7 15 - TRBV13 CASSLGASATYEQYF TGTGCCAGCAGCTTAGGGGCCAGCGCTACCTACGAGCAGTACTTC
- TRBJ2-7 15 - TRBV5-1 CASSLELTGSHEQYF TGCGCCAGCAGCTTGGAGCTCACAGGGTCCCACGAGCAGTACTTC
- TRBJ1-1 14 - TRBV7-8 CASKLGGQAARAFF TGTGCCAGCAAGTTGGGAGGCCAGGCCGCGCGAGCTTTCTTT
- TRBJ1-3 15 TRBD1 TRBV6-5 CASSQDRDGGNTIYF TGTGCCAGCAGTCAAGACAGGGACGGAGGAAACACCATATATTTT
few TRBJ2-2 12 - TRBV7-3 CASSLTTGELFF TGTGCCAGCAGCTTGACGACCGGGGAGCTGTTTTTT
- TRBJ2-5 14 TRBD1 TRBV6-1 CASSKTGGDETQYF TGTGCCAGCAGTAAGACAGGGGGCGATGAGACCCAGTACTTC
- TRBJ2-1 16 TRBD2 TRBV19 CASSVRGVAGLGEQFF TGTGCCAGTAGTGTAAGGGGTGTGGCGGGACTAGGGGAGCAGTTCTTC
- TRBJ2-7 13 - TRBV4-1 CASSRGSGSEQYF TGCGCCAGCAGCCGGGGGTCAGGGAGCGAGCAGTACTTC
- TRBJ2-1 15 TRBD2 TRBV5-6 CASSLTGLVNNEQFF TGTGCCAGCAGCCTAACGGGACTAGTTAACAATGAGCAGTTCTTC
- TRBJ2-7 11 - TRBV5-1 CASSMDGEQYF TGCGCCAGCAGTATGGACGGCGAGCAGTACTTC
- TRBJ2-7 15 - TRBV5-1 CASHISRQGAYEQYF TGCGCCAGCCACATATCTCGGCAGGGTGCCTACGAGCAGTACTTC
- TRBJ2-3 16 TRBD2 TRBV7-9 CASSFFREVGTDTQYF TGTGCCAGCAGCTTCTTCCGGGAGGTCGGCACAGATACGCAGTATTTT
- TRBJ1-2 14 - TRBV2 CASTAGGGSRGYTF TGTGCCAGCACTGCAGGAGGTGGGAGCCGCGGCTACACCTTC
- TRBJ2-3 14 TRBD2 TRBV28 CASSLGGGTDTQYF TGTGCCAGCAGCCTGGGCGGGGGGACAGATACGCAGTATTTT